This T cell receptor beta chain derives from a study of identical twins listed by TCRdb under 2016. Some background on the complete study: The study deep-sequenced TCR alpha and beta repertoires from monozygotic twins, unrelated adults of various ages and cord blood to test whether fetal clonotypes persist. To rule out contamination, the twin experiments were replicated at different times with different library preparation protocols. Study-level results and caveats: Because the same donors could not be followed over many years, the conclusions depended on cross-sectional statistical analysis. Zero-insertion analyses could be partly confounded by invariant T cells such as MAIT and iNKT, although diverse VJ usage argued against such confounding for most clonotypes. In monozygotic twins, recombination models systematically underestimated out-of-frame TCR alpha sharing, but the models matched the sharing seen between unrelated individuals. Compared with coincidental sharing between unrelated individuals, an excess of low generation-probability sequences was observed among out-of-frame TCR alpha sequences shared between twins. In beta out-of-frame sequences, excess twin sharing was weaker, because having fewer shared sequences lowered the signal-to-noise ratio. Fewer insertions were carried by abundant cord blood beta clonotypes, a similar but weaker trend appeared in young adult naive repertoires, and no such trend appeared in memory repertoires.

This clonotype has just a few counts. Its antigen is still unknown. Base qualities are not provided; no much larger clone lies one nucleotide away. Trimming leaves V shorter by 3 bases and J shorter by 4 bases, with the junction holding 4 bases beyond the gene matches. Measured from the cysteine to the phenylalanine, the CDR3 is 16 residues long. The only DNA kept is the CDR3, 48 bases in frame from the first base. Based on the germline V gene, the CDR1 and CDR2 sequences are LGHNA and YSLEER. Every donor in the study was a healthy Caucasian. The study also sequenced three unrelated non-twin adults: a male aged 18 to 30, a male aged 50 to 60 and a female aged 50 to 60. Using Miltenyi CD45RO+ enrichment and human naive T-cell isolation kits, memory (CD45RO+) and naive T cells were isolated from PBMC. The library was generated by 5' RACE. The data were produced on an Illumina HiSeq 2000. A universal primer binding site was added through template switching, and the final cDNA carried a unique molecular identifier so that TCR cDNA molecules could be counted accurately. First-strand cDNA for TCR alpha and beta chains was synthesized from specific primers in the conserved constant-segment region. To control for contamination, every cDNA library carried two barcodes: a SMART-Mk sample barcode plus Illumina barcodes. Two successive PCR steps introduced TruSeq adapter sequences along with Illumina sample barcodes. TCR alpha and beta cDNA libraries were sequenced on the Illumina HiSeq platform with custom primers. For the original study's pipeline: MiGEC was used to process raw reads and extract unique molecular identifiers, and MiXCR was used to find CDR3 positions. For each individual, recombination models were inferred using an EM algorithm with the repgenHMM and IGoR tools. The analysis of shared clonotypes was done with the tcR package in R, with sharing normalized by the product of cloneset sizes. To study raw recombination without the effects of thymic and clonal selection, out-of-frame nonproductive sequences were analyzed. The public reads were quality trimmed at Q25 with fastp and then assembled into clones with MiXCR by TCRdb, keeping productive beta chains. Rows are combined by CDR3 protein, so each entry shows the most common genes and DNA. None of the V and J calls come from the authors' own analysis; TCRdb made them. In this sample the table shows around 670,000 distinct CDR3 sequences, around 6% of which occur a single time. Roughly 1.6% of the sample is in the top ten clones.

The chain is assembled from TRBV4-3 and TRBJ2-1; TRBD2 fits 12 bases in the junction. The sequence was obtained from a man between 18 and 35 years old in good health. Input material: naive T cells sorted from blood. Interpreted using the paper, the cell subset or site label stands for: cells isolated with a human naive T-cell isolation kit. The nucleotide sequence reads TGCGCCAGCAGCCACCCGACTAGCGGGGGTTACAATGAGCAGTTCTTC. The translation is CASSHPTSGGYNEQFF.